The next 31 T cell receptor beta chains were all read from a single sample in a study of CXCR3-negative and CXCR3-positive naive CD8 T cells. Study findings and constraints: The study found more hydrophobic TRB CDR3s in CXCR3-positive naive cells than in CXCR3-negative naive cells.

In preparing the TRB cDNA libraries, 5' RACE with UMI labels was used. TCRdb reprocessed the 5' RACE reads and stores each CDR3 protein as one record, lacking DNA. Its table records 5,000 to 6,500 distinct CDR3 sequences. No antigen has been assigned to these receptors. Specimen: naive CXCR3+ CD8+ T cells from blood. As to subset: CD45RO-CCR7+CD27+CD95- naive CD8+ T cells expressing CXCR3 (TNR3+). These TCRs come from a human donor in good health. Some clones in this sample may be carry-over from other donors' samples.

V usage is TRBV11-3 and J usage is TRBJ2-7; lacking DNA, the TRBD2 call made by TCRdb goes unchecked. Germline CDR1 reads SGHNT; CDR2 reads YENEEA. This CDR3 contains 13 residues. The CDR3 here is CASSLGGFHEHYF.

J is TRBJ2-1 and V is TRBV5-1; TCRdb proposes TRBD1, but this gene call is untestable without DNA. The V gene's germline CDR1 is SGHRS and CDR2 YFSETQ. The CDR3 covers 15 residues. CDR3: CASSAGTGAFDEQFF.

This chain connects TRBV7-9 to TRBJ1-1. Germline values: CDR1 SEHNR, CDR2 FQNEAQ (reference sequence). CDR3 length equals 15 residues. CDR3 amino acids: CASNRGGRMNTEAFF. The complete variable domain, with remaining parts taken from reference TRBV7-9 and TRBJ1-1, reads DTGVSQNPRHKITKRGQNVTFRCDPISEHNRLYWYRQTLGQGPEFLTYFQNEAQLEKSRLLSDRFSAERPKGSFSTLEIQRTEQGDSAMYLCASNRGGRMNTEAFFGQGTRLTVV.

The chain joins TRBV29-1 to TRBJ2-3. CDR1 and CDR2 from the germline V gene are SQVTM and ANQGSEA. The CDR3 runs 15 residues. CDR3 in amino acids: CSVEGSAGGTDTQYF.

This clonotype shows up as medium-sized by frequency. This chain uses TRBV29-1 with TRBJ2-3; TCRdb proposes TRBD2, but this gene call is untestable without DNA. The CDR3 runs 15 residues. The V gene's germline CDR1 is SQVTM and CDR2 ANQGSEA. This CDR3 reads CSVEEGLASTDTQYF.

This clonotype ranks as medium-sized in terms of frequency. The chain employs TRBV29-1 and TRBJ2-4. This CDR3 is 13 amino acids long. Germline V gives CDR1 SQVTM, CDR2 ANQGSEA. CDR3: CSVETGAKNIQYF.

This clonotype registers medium-sized by frequency. The rearrangement joins TRBV11-2 to TRBJ2-7; TCRdb gives TRBD1 as the D gene, but with no DNA this cannot be confirmed. Per germline, CDR1 SGHAT and CDR2 FQNNGV. The CDR3 is made up of 13 amino acids. The chain's CDR3 is CASSLGASYEQYF.

The chain couples TRBV24-1 to TRBJ1-1. The CDR3 is 14 residues long. In germline, CDR1 is KGHDR, CDR2 SFDVKD. This chain's CDR3 is CATSDSTRATEAFF.

According to its frequency, this clonotype is medium-sized. This rearrangement joins TRBV7-9 to TRBJ2-7; TCRdb calls TRBD1, which cannot be checked without DNA. The CDR3 has 13 residues. The germline gives CDR1 SEHNR, CDR2 FQNEAQ (reference sequence). The CDR3 sequence is CASSYPGNYEQYF.

The gene calls are TRBV5-1 and TRBJ1-2. Per germline, CDR1 SGHRS and CDR2 YFSETQ. CDR3 length equals 15 residues. CDR3 sequence reads: CASSFNDGANYGYTF.

The V call is TRBV11-2, the J call TRBJ2-3; as DNA is missing, the TRBD1 call by TCRdb cannot be tested. The CDR3 is 16 residues long. Germline V lookup: CDR1 SGHAT, CDR2 FQNNGV. CDR3 protein: CASSLGTAPNTDTQYF.

Its frequency marks this clonotype as medium-sized. The CDR3 protein is CASSYSMQFLNTEAFF. This sequence joins TRBV6-5 and TRBJ1-1. This CDR3 has 16 amino acids. The germline V gene has CDR1 MNHEY and CDR2 SVGAGI.

Judged by frequency, this clonotype is medium-sized. The V and J genes are TRBV6-6 and TRBJ2-2; absent DNA, TCRdb's TRBD1 call cannot be checked. Germline loops: CDR1 MNHNY, CDR2 SVGAGI (reference sequence). The CDR3 loop spans 14 amino acids. This CDR3 reads CASGTSGTGEKLFF.

This clonotype is labeled medium-sized based on frequency. The chain is built from TRBV7-9 and TRBJ2-7; there is no DNA to check the TCRdb D call of TRBD1. The CDR3 spans 13 residues. CDR1 SEHNR and CDR2 FQNEAQ come from the germline V gene (reference sequence). The CDR3 loop reads CASSGRGPYEQYF.

This clonotype ranks as medium-sized in terms of frequency. The chain has TRBV20-1 and TRBJ2-1; TCRdb outputs TRBD2, but without DNA this stays unchecked. This CDR3 is built from 14 residues. Germline CDR1 is DFQATT and CDR2 is SNEGSKA (reference sequence). The CDR3 loop reads CSAPGTTAYNEQFF.

The chain employs TRBV9 and TRBJ2-2; TCRdb indicates TRBD2, and absent DNA this call remains unverified. The CDR3 is made up of 16 amino acids. Germline V CDR1 and CDR2: SGDLS, YYNGEE. CDR3 sequence reads: CASSLTGGTNTGELFF.

This clonotype registers medium-sized by frequency. V usage is TRBV14 and J usage is TRBJ2-3; the TCRdb D gene call, TRBD2, has no DNA to confirm it. CDR3 size: 17 residues. CDR1 and CDR2 from the germline V gene are SGHDN and FVKESK. The CDR3: CASSQDYAGGLTDTQYF.

This clonotype shows up as medium-sized by frequency. This chain connects TRBV9 to TRBJ2-1. The CDR3 loop spans 13 amino acids. Germline values: CDR1 SGDLS, CDR2 YYNGEE. CDR3 sequence reads: CASSDFTYNEQFF.

By frequency, this clonotype registers medium-sized. V is TRBV11-2 and J is TRBJ2-3. Germline V CDR1 and CDR2: SGHAT, FQNNGV. The CDR3 consists of 12 residues. The chain's CDR3 is CASSLGGDTQYF.

This clonotype is labeled medium-sized based on frequency. This chain joins TRBV7-9 and TRBJ1-2. CDR1 is SEHNR and CDR2 is FQNEAQ in the germline V gene (reference sequence). The CDR3 contains 14 residues. The CDR3 loop is CASSLDSLDYGYTF.

This rearrangement joins TRBV27 to TRBJ1-5. This CDR3 has 14 amino acids. CDR1 is MNHEY, CDR2 SMNVEV, per germline (reference sequence). CDR3 residues: CASSFQGIGQPQHF.

This chain uses TRBV20-1 with TRBJ2-3; the TCRdb call, TRBD2, lacks DNA for checking. The germline V gene has CDR1 DFQATT and CDR2 SNEGSKA (reference sequence). The CDR3 has 17 residues. CDR3 sequence reads: CSANPTADQFSTDTQYF.

The chain combines TRBV29-1 with TRBJ2-7; with no DNA, the TCRdb D assignment of TRBD1 cannot be verified. The CDR3 sequence is 16 residues long. Germline lookup yields CDR1 SQVTM and CDR2 ANQGSEA. The CDR3 loop reads CSVEDPRAGGDYEQYF.

The V call is TRBV3-1, the J call TRBJ2-7; TCRdb designates TRBD1, a call that cannot be tested without DNA. The CDR3 runs 15 residues. Germline assignment: CDR1 LGHDT and CDR2 YNNKEL (reference sequence). The CDR3 here is CASSHVQGGNHEQYF.

By frequency, this clonotype is medium-sized. This chain links TRBV27 with TRBJ1-1. This CDR3 contains 14 residues. CDR1 and CDR2 from the germline V gene are MNHEY and SMNVEV (reference sequence). CDR3 region: CASSLNGPVTEAFF.

This clonotype shows up as medium-sized by frequency. This rearrangement joins TRBV11-2 to TRBJ2-5; absent DNA, TCRdb's TRBD2 call cannot be checked. The CDR3 loop spans 15 amino acids. Germline loops: CDR1 SGHAT, CDR2 FQNNGV. The chain's CDR3 is CASSTRGASRETQYF.

Judged by frequency, this clonotype is medium-sized. The chain recombines TRBV13 with TRBJ2-2; the TCRdb call, TRBD1, lacks DNA for checking. The V gene's germline CDR1 is PRHDT and CDR2 FYEKMQ (reference sequence). The CDR3 contains 13 residues. The CDR3 sequence is CASSPRGAGELFF.

This clonotype is deemed medium-sized by its frequency. The chain links TRBV5-1 to TRBJ2-7. The germline gives CDR1 SGHRS, CDR2 YFSETQ. This CDR3 spans 15 amino acids. The CDR3 is CASSLGWEISYEQYF.

Considering frequency, this clonotype is medium-sized. The V call is TRBV7-9, the J call TRBJ2-6. Germline V gives CDR1 SEHNR, CDR2 FQNEAQ (reference sequence). CDR3 size: 12 residues. The CDR3 here is CASSFWANVLTF.

The chain uses TRBV4-3 and TRBJ2-2; TCRdb selects TRBD2, and the lack of DNA leaves this call unchecked. The CDR3 loop spans 17 amino acids. Per the germline V gene, CDR1 is LGHNA and CDR2 is YSLEER. This chain's CDR3 is CASSQDLYQARTGELFF.

This rearrangement joins TRBV5-4 to TRBJ2-3; the D gene TCRdb calls, TRBD2, cannot be checked with no DNA. CDR3 length equals 15 residues. Looked up from germline, CDR1 is SGHNT and CDR2 is YYREEE (reference sequence). CDR3 loop: CASSLGLREVDTQYF.